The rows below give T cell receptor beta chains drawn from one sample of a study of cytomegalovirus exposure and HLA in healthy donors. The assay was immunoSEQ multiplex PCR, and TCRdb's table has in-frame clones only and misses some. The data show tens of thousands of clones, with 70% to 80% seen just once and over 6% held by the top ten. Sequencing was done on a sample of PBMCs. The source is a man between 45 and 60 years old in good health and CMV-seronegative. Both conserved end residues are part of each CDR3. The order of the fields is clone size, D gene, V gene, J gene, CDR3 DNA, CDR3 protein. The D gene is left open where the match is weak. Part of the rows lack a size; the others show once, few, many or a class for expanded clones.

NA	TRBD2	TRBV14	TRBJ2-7	TGTGCCAGCAGCCCCCCCCGGACTAGCGGGAGGGTCTACGAGCAGTACTTC	CASSPPRTSGRVYEQYF
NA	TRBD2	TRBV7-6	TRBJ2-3	TGTGCCAGCAGCTTCCTAGCGGGGGGAACAGATACGCAGTATTTT	CASSFLAGGTDTQYF
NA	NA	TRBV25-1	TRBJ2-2	TGTGCCAGCAGTCCACGGACTTTTAACACCGGGGAGCTGTTTTTT	CASSPRTFNTGELFF
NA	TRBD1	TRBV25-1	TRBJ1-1	TGTGCCAGCAGTGAGGACAGGGCGAATTTGAACACTGAAGCTTTCTTT	CASSEDRANLNTEAFF
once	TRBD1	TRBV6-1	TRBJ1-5	TGTGCCAGCAGTCAAACAGGGGATAGACAGCCCCAGCATTTT	CASSQTGDRQPQHF
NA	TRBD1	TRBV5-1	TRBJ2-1	TGCGCCAGCAGCCAACGGACAGGGAGCAATGAGCAGTTCTTC	CASSQRTGSNEQFF
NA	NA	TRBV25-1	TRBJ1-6	TGTGCCAGCGCGCGGGGATCTAATTCACCCCTCCACTTT	CASARGSNSPLHF
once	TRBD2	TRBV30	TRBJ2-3	TGTGCCTGGAGGAAACTAGCGGGGGTCACAGATACGCAGTATTTT	CAWRKLAGVTDTQYF
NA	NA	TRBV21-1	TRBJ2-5	TGTGCCAGCAGCCTCCGGGACAGGGTAGAGGAGACCCAGTACTTC	CASSLRDRVEETQYF
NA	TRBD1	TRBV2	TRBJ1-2	TGTGCCAGCACCTATTATTCAGGGGGCACCTATGGCTACACCTTC	CASTYYSGGTYGYTF
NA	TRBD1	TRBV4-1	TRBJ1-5	TGCGCCAGCAGCCTCCTCGTATTGACAGGGGAGCAGCCCCAGCATTTT	CASSLLVLTGEQPQHF
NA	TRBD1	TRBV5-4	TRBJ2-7	TGTGCCAGCAGACAGGGGGCGGGTTACGAGCAGTACTTC	CASRQGAGYEQYF
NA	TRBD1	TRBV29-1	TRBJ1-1	TGCAGCGTTGTAGGGACAGGGATGAACACTGAAGCTTTCTTT	CSVVGTGMNTEAFF
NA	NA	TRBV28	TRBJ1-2	TGTGCCAGCAGTTTACCGGGGTATGGCTACACCTTC	CASSLPGYGYTF
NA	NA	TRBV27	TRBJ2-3	TGTGCCAGCAGTTTCCTATCTAGCACAGATACGCAGTATTTT	CASSFLSSTDTQYF
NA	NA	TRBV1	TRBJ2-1	TGCACCAGCAGCCAAGCCCAGGACAGGGCCTACAATGAGCAGTTCTTC	CTSSQAQDRAYNEQFF
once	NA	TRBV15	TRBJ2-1	TGTGCCACCAGCAGAGATACGGACAGCTCGTTCTACAATGAGCAGTTCTTC	CATSRDTDSSFYNEQFF
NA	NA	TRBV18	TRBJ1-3	TGTGCCAGCTCACCACCGGGGGCGCCTGGAAACACCATATATTTT	CASSPPGAPGNTIYF
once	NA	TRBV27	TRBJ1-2	TGTGCCAGCAGCTACACTACTAACTATGGCTACACCTTC	CASSYTTNYGYTF
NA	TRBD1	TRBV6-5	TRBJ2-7	TGTGCCAGCAGATCCACAGGGGTCACCTACGAGCAGTACTTC	CASRSTGVTYEQYF
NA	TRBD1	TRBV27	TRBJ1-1	TGTGCCAGCAGGAGACAGGGTTGGATCCCTGAAGCTTTCTTT	CASRRQGWIPEAFF
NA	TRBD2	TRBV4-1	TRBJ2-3	TGCGCCAGCAGCCGGACTAGCGGGAGGCCCACTAGCACAGATACGCAGTATTTT	CASSRTSGRPTSTDTQYF
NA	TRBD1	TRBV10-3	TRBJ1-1	TGTGCCATCAGGGAGGACAGGATCATGAACACTGAAGCTTTCTTT	CAIREDRIMNTEAFF
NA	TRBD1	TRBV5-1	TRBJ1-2	TGCGCCAGCAGCTGGACAGGGGAAGACTATGGCTACACCTTC	CASSWTGEDYGYTF
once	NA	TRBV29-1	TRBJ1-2	TGCAGCGTTAGGGGAAACTATGGCTACACCTTC	CSVRGNYGYTF